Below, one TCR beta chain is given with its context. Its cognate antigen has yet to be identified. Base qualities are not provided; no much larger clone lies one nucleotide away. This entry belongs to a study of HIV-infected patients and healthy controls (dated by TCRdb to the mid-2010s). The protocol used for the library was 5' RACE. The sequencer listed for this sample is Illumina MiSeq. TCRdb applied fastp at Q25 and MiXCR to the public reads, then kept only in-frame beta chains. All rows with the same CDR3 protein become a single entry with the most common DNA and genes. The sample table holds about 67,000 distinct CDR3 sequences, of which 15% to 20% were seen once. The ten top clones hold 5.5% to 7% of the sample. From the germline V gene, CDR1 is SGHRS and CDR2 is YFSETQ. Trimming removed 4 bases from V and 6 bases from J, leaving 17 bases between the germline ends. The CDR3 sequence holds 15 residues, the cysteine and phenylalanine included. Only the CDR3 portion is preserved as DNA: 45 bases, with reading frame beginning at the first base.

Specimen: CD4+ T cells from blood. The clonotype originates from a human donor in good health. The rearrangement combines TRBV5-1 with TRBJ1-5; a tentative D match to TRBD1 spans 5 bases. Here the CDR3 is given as CASSLGTLGGQPQHF. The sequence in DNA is TGCGCCAGCAGCCTAGGGACCCTGGGTGGTCAGCCCCAGCATTTT.